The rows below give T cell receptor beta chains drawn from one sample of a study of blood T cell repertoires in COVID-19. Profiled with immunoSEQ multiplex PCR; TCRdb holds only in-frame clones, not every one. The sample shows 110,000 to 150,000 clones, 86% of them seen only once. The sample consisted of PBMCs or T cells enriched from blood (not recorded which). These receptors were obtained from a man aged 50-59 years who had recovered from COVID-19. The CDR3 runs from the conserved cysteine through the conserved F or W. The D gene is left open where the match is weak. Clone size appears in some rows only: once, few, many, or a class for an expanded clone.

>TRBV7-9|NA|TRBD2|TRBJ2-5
TGTGCCAGCAGCTTGGGACTAGCGGGAGGAAAAGAGACCCAGTACTTC
CASSLGLAGGKETQYF
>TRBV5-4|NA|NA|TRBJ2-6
TGTGCCAGTCAGGGGAGATTGGGTTCTGGGGCCAACGTCCTGACTTTC
CASQGRLGSGANVLTF
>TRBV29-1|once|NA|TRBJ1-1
TGCAGCGTGATTGAAGAGTGGACTGAAGCTTTCTTT
CSVIEEWTEAFF
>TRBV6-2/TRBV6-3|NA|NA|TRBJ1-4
TGTGCCAGCAGTTACAAGAGAAGGACAGATAATAATGAAAAACTGTTTTTT
CASSYKRRTDNNEKLFF
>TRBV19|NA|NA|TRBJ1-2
TGTGCCAGTCGCCAGACAGCAGCTAACTATGGCTACACCTTC
CASRQTAANYGYTF
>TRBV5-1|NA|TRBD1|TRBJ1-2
TGCGCCAGCAGCTTGTACAGGGGCTATGGCTACACCTTC
CASSLYRGYGYTF
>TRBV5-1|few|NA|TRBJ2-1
TGCGCCAGCAGCTGGAACACCAGGAATGAGCAGTTCTTC
CASSWNTRNEQFF
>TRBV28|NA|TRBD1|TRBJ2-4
TGTGCCAGCCGGGGACAGGGGGCTTTAGGCATTCAGTACTTC
CASRGQGALGIQYF
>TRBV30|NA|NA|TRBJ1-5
TGTGCCTGGAGTGTCCCAGGGGCTAATCAGCCCCAGCATTTT
CAWSVPGANQPQHF
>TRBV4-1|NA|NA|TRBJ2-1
TGCGCCAGCAGCCAAGGCTTGGCTAGGACTCCCTACAATGAGCAGTTCTTC
CASSQGLARTPYNEQFF
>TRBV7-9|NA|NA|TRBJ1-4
TGTGCCAGCAGCTTAGTCCCTGGGAGCCTTGATGAAAAACTGTTTTTT
CASSLVPGSLDEKLFF
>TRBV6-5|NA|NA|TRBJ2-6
TGTGCCAGCAGCCGACAGATTCCTGGGGCCAACGTCCTGACTTTC
CASSRQIPGANVLTF
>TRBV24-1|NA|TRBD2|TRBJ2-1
TGTGCCACCAGTGACGCGACTAGCGGGAACAATGAGCAGTTCTTC
CATSDATSGNNEQFF
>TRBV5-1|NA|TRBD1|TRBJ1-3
TGCGCCAGCAGACCTACTGGACAGGGTGCAAACACCATATATTTT
CASRPTGQGANTIYF
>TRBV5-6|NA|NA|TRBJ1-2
TGTGCCAGCAGCTATGGAGAGCACTATGGCTACACCTTC
CASSYGEHYGYTF
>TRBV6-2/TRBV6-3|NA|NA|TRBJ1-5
TGTGCCAGCAGCAAACAAACGAGGGATCAGCCCCAGCATTTT
CASSKQTRDQPQHF
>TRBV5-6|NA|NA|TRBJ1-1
TGTGCCAGCAGCTTACCGCAGGCAGAGAACACTGAAGCTTTCTTT
CASSLPQAENTEAFF
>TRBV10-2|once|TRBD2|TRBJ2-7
TGCGCCAGCAGTGGGGGTAGCGGGAGGAGCTACGAGCAGTACTTC
CASSGGSGRSYEQYF
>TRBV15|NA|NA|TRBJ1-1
TGTGCCACCAGCAGAAAAGGGGGATCCACTGAAGCTTTCTTT
CATSRKGGSTEAFF
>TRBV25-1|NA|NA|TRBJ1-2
TGTGCCAGCAGTCCGGGCTATGGCTACACCTTC
CASSPGYGYTF
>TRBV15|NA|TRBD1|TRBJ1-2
TGTGCCACCAGCAGCTTGGCGGGACAGGGGGACGGCTATGGCTACACCTTC
CATSSLAGQGDGYGYTF
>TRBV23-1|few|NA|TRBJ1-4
TGCGCCAGCAGTCCCCAGGGGCGCGTCGGAAATGAAAAACTGTTTTTT
CASSPQGRVGNEKLFF
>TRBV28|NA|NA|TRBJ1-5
TGTGCCAGCAAAGCTAGAGATGTCAGGGCCAGCAATCAGCCCCAGCATTTT
CASKARDVRASNQPQHF
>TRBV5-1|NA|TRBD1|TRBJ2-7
TGCGCCAGCAGCTTGGTGACAGGGGGCCATCTGACCTACGAGGAGTACTTC
CASSLVTGGHLTYEEYF
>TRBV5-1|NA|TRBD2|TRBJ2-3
TGCGCCAGCAGCGGCGGGAGCCCCGGGGATACGCAGTATTTT
CASSGGSPGDTQYF
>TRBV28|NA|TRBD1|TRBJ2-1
TGTGCCAGCACCGAAGACAGGGCGAACTACAATGAGCAGTTCTTC
CASTEDRANYNEQFF
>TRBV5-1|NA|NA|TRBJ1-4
TGCGCCAGCTCCCCCGGTTCGGGTAATGAAAAACTGTTTTTT
CASSPGSGNEKLFF
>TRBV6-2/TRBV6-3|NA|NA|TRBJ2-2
TGTGCCAGCAGTTATCCAGAAACGAACACCGGGGAGCTGTTTTTT
CASSYPETNTGELFF
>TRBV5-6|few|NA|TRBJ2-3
TGTGCCAGCAGCTTGCCTCAGGGCACAGATACGCAGTATTTT
CASSLPQGTDTQYF
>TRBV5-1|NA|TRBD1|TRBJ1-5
TGCGCCAGCAGCTACGGGACAGGGGTAAATCAGCCCCAGCATTTT
CASSYGTGVNQPQHF
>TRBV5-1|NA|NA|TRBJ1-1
TGCGCCAGCAGCTTGGCGGGGGTTGGTGAAGCTTTCTTT
CASSLAGVGEAFF